The rows below give T cell receptor beta chains drawn from one sample of a study of T cells in Graves' hyperthyroidism and ophthalmopathy. MiXCR was run by TCRdb on the multiplex PCR reads, yielding one entry per CDR3 protein. Seen here are roughly 600,000 distinct CDR3 sequences, roughly 15% observed once, and the top ten hold about an eighth. Sequenced input: blood. These receptors were collected from a woman aged 50 to 65 with Graves' ophthalmopathy. Each CDR3 is given with its conserved first and last residue. D genes are given only for firm matches. Clone size appears in some rows only: once, few, many, or a class for an expanded clone.

v_gene	d_gene	abundance	j_gene	CDR3nt	CDR3aa
TRBV5-8	-	-	TRBJ2-1	TGTGCCAGCAGCTTTTCGGGACAATCCTACAATGAGCAGTTCTTC	CASSFSGQSYNEQFF
TRBV27	TRBD1	many	TRBJ1-5	TGTGCCAGCAGTAACCGGACAGGGTATGTTTTCGGCAATCAGCCCCAGCATTTT	CASSNRTGYVFGNQPQHF
TRBV12-3/TRBV12-4	-	many	TRBJ2-7	TGTGCCAGCAGTTTAGCGGGAGGAGGGCGGTACGAGCAGTACTTC	CASSLAGGGRYEQYF
TRBV27	TRBD1	once	TRBJ1-5	TGTGCCAGCAGCCCGACCGGGACAGGGAATGAGCCCCAGCATTTT	CASSPTGTGNEPQHF
TRBV29-1	-	many	TRBJ2-3	TGCAGCGGGGAAGGAGGGGAAGGTGGCACAGATACGCAGTATTTT	CSGEGGEGGTDTQYF
TRBV29-1	-	many	TRBJ2-5	TGCAGCGTTGACCCCTGGGACTCCTTAAGGCGAGAGACCCAGTACTTC	CSVDPWDSLRRETQYF
TRBV7-3	TRBD2	many	TRBJ2-3	TGTGCCAGCAGCCAAACCGGGACTAGCGACCCCACAGATACGCAGTATTTT	CASSQTGTSDPTDTQYF
TRBV27	-	few	TRBJ1-2	TGTGCCAGCAGGACAGTACATCGCTACACCTTC	CASRTVHRYTF
TRBV3-1	TRBD2	few	TRBJ2-7	TGTGCCAGCAGCCCGTGGACTAGCGGGAGGACTAACGAGCAGTACTTC	CASSPWTSGRTNEQYF
TRBV27	TRBD2	many	TRBJ2-3	TGTGCCAGCACCACTATACGAGGGGCTAGCGGGAGATATATCAGCACAGATACGCAGTATTTT	CASTTIRGASGRYISTDTQYF
TRBV9	-	many	TRBJ2-1	TGTGCCAGCAGCGTAGCGGACAATGAGCAGTTCTTC	CASSVADNEQFF
TRBV7-9	-	many	TRBJ2-1	TGTGCCAGCAGCTCCAGTGGCCAGAGGAATGAGCAGTTCTTC	CASSSSGQRNEQFF
TRBV6-2/TRBV6-3	-	many	TRBJ2-7	TGTGCCAGCAGTTACCCCGGGCCCCAGACGGAGCAGTACTTC	CASSYPGPQTEQYF
TRBV6-4	-	-	TRBJ2-2	TGTGCCAGCAGTTTTAGGTTGGGAGCTAGCGTCCTGAACACCGGGGAGCTGTTTTTT	CASSFRLGASVLNTGELFF
TRBV29-1	-	many	TRBJ1-1	TGCAGCGTCGCCCTGAGGGGACCCACGAACACTGAAGCTTTCTTT	CSVALRGPTNTEAFF
TRBV9	-	many	TRBJ1-2	TGTGCCAGCAGCGTAGACACTAACTATGGCTACACCTTC	CASSVDTNYGYTF
TRBV24-1	TRBD2	-	TRBJ2-1	TGTGCCACCAGTGAGGAATCTAGCGGTCGAAATGAGCAGTTCTTC	CATSEESSGRNEQFF
TRBV30	-	many	TRBJ2-1	TGTGCCTGGGGGGACGTTCTCAATGAGCAGTTCTTC	CAWGDVLNEQFF
TRBV14	-	-	TRBJ2-2	TGTGCCAGCAGCCAAGAGAGAGGACGGGGCGGGGAGCTGTTTTTT	CASSQERGRGGELFF
TRBV3-1	TRBD1	many	TRBJ1-6	TGTGCCAGTACCGGGACAGGGAATTCACCCCTCCACTTT	CASTGTGNSPLHF
TRBV5-1	TRBD1	many	TRBJ2-7	TGCGCCAGCAGCGAAAGAACAGGGGGCGCGACGCGCGAGCAGTACTTC	CASSERTGGATREQYF
TRBV20-1	TRBD2	many	TRBJ2-1	TGCAGTGCTAGTTTCGTGCGGCTTGGGAGGGCCTGGGGTGAGCAGTTCTTC	CSASFVRLGRAWGEQFF
TRBV20-1	TRBD2	few	TRBJ2-3	TGCAGTGCTAGAGAAGGTAGCGGGGGATTCACAGATACGCAGTATTTT	CSAREGSGGFTDTQYF
TRBV7-9	-	few	TRBJ1-2	TGTGCCAGCAGCTCAACAGGGTCCAACTATGGCTACACCTTC	CASSSTGSNYGYTF
TRBV6-1	-	-	TRBJ2-5	TGTGCCAGCAGTGAATCTGGGGGCGGCGGAGAGACCCAGTACTTC	CASSESGGGGETQYF
TRBV30	-	few	TRBJ1-1	TGTGCCTGGATGAGTTGGGGGAGGGACACTGAAGCTTTCTTT	CAWMSWGRDTEAFF
TRBV4-2	-	few	TRBJ1-1	TGTGCCAGCAGCCAAGAAGGGGGGAACACTGAAGCTTTCTTT	CASSQEGGNTEAFF
TRBV20-1	TRBD2	once	TRBJ2-1	TGCAGTGCTAGAAGCGGGAGCCTTCTTTATGAGCAGTTCTTC	CSARSGSLLYEQFF
TRBV7-2	-	many	TRBJ2-2	TGTGCCAGCAGCTTCCCGGGCCAGGAAACCACCGGGGAGCTGTTTTTT	CASSFPGQETTGELFF
TRBV5-1	TRBD2	-	TRBJ2-1	TGCGCCAGCAGCCCGCCCGGGACTAGCGGGATCCTTGAGCAGTTCTTC	CASSPPGTSGILEQFF
TRBV20-1	TRBD2	many	TRBJ2-1	TGCAGTGCTCGTATAGCGGGAGTCAATGAGCAGTTCTTC	CSARIAGVNEQFF
TRBV5-1	TRBD2	many	TRBJ2-7	TGCGCCAGCGGCGAAATAGCGGGAGCCCACGAGCAGTACTTC	CASGEIAGAHEQYF
TRBV20-1	-	-	TRBJ2-3	TGCAGTGCTAGAGATCCCCATCGGGGGTCAGATACGCAGTATTTT	CSARDPHRGSDTQYF
TRBV12-5	TRBD1	-	TRBJ1-5	TGTGCTAGTGCCCGAAGGGACAGGGGGCCTGAGCCCCAGCATTTT	CASARRDRGPEPQHF
TRBV28	TRBD2	many	TRBJ2-1	TGTGCCAGCAGTCCGCTAGCGGGAGTCTACTACAATGAGCAGTTCTTC	CASSPLAGVYYNEQFF